The rows below give T cell receptor beta chains drawn from one sample of a study of blood T cell repertoires in COVID-19. Only in-frame clones appear in the TCRdb table, and some are missing; sequencing was by immunoSEQ multiplex PCR. The table has approximately 220,000 clones, approximately 84% seen once; the top ten hold less than 2.5%. The sample was peripheral blood. These receptors all come from a woman aged 55-69 years with acute or convalescent COVID-19. Each CDR3 is given with its conserved first and last residue. Each record gives: J gene, clone size, D gene, CDR3 length, V gene, CDR3 protein, CDR3 DNA. D genes are given only for firm matches. Not all rows give a size; the values are once, few, many and, for expanded clones, a class.

>TRBJ1-2|.|.|13|TRBV7-9
CASSLVPDYGYTF
TGTGCCAGCAGCTTAGTCCCAGACTATGGCTACACCTTC
>TRBJ1-1|.|.|15|TRBV6-5
CASSYFRERSTEAFF
TGTGCCAGCAGTTACTTCCGGGAGCGAAGCACTGAAGCTTTCTTT
>TRBJ1-2|.|.|15|TRBV7-2
CASSLGVGQSLTYTF
TGTGCCAGCAGCTTAGGTGTCGGACAGAGCCTTACTTACACCTTC
>TRBJ1-1|few|.|11|TRBV29-1
CSVDRKSEAFF
TGCAGCGTTGATCGGAAGTCGGAGGCTTTCTTT
>TRBJ2-1|few|TRBD2|15|TRBV5-4
CASSWGGLGDNEQFF
TGTGCCAGCAGCTGGGGGGGACTAGGGGACAATGAGCAGTTCTTC
>TRBJ2-5|.|.|14|TRBV9
CASSTSGSQETQYF
TGTGCCAGCAGCACCAGCGGCTCCCAAGAGACCCAGTACTTC
>TRBJ2-3|.|.|15|TRBV4-3
CASSPQVSNLDTQYF
TGCGCCAGCAGCCCCCAAGTCAGTAATTTAGATACGCAGTATTTT
>TRBJ2-1|.|.|15|TRBV5-1
CASSQIQGEWNEQFF
TGCGCCAGCAGCCAGATACAGGGTGAGTGGAATGAGCAGTTCTTC
>TRBJ2-2|.|.|14|TRBV4-1
CASSQVWGAGELFF
TGCGCCAGCAGCCAAGTTTGGGGGGCCGGGGAGCTGTTTTTT
>TRBJ1-2|.|.|14|TRBV5-8
CASSFAGGANGYTF
TGTGCCAGCAGCTTCGCCGGGGGGGCGAATGGCTACACCTTC
>TRBJ2-1|.|TRBD1|16|TRBV28
CASSLFGDSLYNEQFF
TGTGCCAGCAGTTTATTCGGGGACAGCCTCTACAATGAGCAGTTCTTC
>TRBJ1-6|.|.|16|TRBV5-1
CASSLEPGRHNSPLHF
TGCGCCAGCAGCTTGGAGCCGGGAAGACATAATTCACCCCTCCACTTT
>TRBJ2-5|.|.|13|TRBV12-3/TRBV12-4
CASSLGLQETQYF
TGTGCCAGCAGTTTAGGACTCCAAGAGACCCAGTACTTC
>TRBJ2-7|.|TRBD2|14|TRBV30
CAYRLAGVSYEQYF
TGTGCCTACCGACTAGCGGGGGTCTCCTACGAGCAGTACTTC
>TRBJ2-1|.|TRBD2|20|TRBV9
CASSAPLTSGGAHSYNEQFF
TGTGCCAGCAGCGCCCCTCTAACTAGCGGGGGAGCCCACTCCTACAATGAGCAGTTCTTC
>TRBJ2-2|.|.|14|TRBV20-1
CSASFSGSSGELFF
TGCAGTGCTAGTTTTTCGGGATCGAGCGGGGAGCTGTTTTTT
>TRBJ1-6|.|.|12|TRBV6-5
CASSFLGSPLHF
TGTGCCAGCAGTTTTCTCGGGTCACCCCTCCACTTT
>TRBJ2-3|.|.|15|TRBV5-4
CASSARDTSTDTQYF
TGTGCCAGCAGCGCCAGGGACACTAGCACAGATACGCAGTATTTT
>TRBJ1-3|.|.|14|TRBV7-9
CASSLDSSGNTIYF
TGTGCCAGCAGCTTAGACAGCTCTGGAAACACCATATATTTT
>TRBJ1-1|.|.|15|TRBV5-8
CASSFDGLMNTEAFF
TGTGCCAGCAGCTTTGACGGACTAATGAACACTGAAGCTTTCTTT
>TRBJ1-2|once|TRBD1|13|TRBV6-5
CASSRGQYYGYTF
TGTGCCAGCAGCCGGGGACAGTACTATGGCTACACCTTC
>TRBJ1-1|once|.|14|TRBV5-6
CASSLIGRGTEAFF
TGTGCCAGCAGCCTGATCGGCAGGGGCACTGAAGCTTTCTTT
>TRBJ2-7|.|TRBD2|15|TRBV4-3
CASSQDPGLASEQYF
TGCGCCAGCAGCCAAGATCCGGGACTAGCTTCCGAGCAGTACTTC
>TRBJ1-4|few|TRBD1|15|TRBV18
CASSSGQALSEKLFF
TGTGCCAGCTCATCGGGACAGGCGTTGTCTGAAAAACTGTTTTTT
>TRBJ2-5|once|TRBD2|16|TRBV3-1/TRBV3-2
CASSHRRLAVQETQYF
TGTGCCAGCAGCCACCGGAGGCTAGCGGTCCAAGAGACCCAGTACTTC
>TRBJ1-4|.|TRBD1|15|TRBV5-1
CASSETGQLNEKLFF
TGCGCCAGCAGCGAAACGGGACAGTTAAATGAAAAACTGTTTTTT
>TRBJ2-7|.|.|15|TRBV5-1
CASSLAGSLSYEQYF
TGCGCCAGCAGCTTGGCTGGCTCCCTCTCCTACGAGCAGTACTTC
>TRBJ1-1|few|.|16|TRBV30
CAWSSWGGPRNTEAFF
TGTGCCTGGAGTTCATGGGGGGGGCCGAGGAACACTGAAGCTTTCTTT
>TRBJ2-3|.|TRBD2|15|TRBV25-1
CASSDYGGGTDTQYF
TGTGCCAGCAGTGACTACGGGGGGGGGACAGATACGCAGTATTTT
>TRBJ1-2|.|.|15|TRBV4-1
CASSQVPGGNYGYTF
TGCGCCAGCAGCCAAGTTCCGGGGGGTAACTATGGCTACACCTTC
>TRBJ2-2|.|.|16|TRBV7-6
CASSLEPGTNTGELFF
TGTGCCAGCAGCTTAGAACCAGGGACGAACACCGGGGAGCTGTTTTTT
>TRBJ1-1|once|TRBD1|14|TRBV19
CASSLGGRHTEAFF
TGTGCCAGTAGTTTAGGGGGCAGGCACACTGAAGCTTTCTTT
>TRBJ1-2|.|.|12|TRBV13
CASSSISGGYTF
TGTGCCAGCAGCTCAATTTCGGGTGGCTACACCTTC
>TRBJ1-4|.|TRBD1|16|TRBV15
CATSRPGTATNEKLFF
TGTGCCACCAGCAGACCCGGGACAGCTACTAATGAAAAACTGTTTTTT
>TRBJ2-4|.|TRBD2|18|TRBV5-1
CASSPLPAGGLAKNIQYF
TGCGCCAGCAGCCCCCTCCCTGCGGGGGGTCTAGCCAAAAACATTCAGTACTTC
>TRBJ1-1|.|.|13|TRBV11-3
CASSLDRGTEAFF
TGTGCCAGCAGCTTAGATCGGGGCACTGAAGCTTTCTTT
>TRBJ1-1|.|TRBD1|14|TRBV7-8
CASSSGTGETEAFF
TGTGCCAGCAGCAGCGGCACAGGGGAGACTGAAGCTTTCTTT
>TRBJ1-4|.|TRBD1|20|TRBV7-9
CASSITGTGLGYATNEKLFF
TGTGCCAGCAGCATAACAGGGACAGGGCTTGGGTACGCAACTAATGAAAAACTGTTTTTT
>TRBJ1-3|.|.|15|TRBV4-3
CASSLYLPPGNTIYF
TGCGCCAGCAGCCTCTACTTGCCCCCTGGAAACACCATATATTTT
>TRBJ2-5|.|TRBD2|14|TRBV2
CASWTSKFQETQYF
TGTGCCAGCTGGACTAGCAAATTCCAAGAGACCCAGTACTTC
>TRBJ2-1|.|TRBD1|15|TRBV6-2/TRBV6-3
CASSLSGQGPSEQFF
TGTGCCAGCAGTCTCTCCGGACAGGGCCCAAGTGAGCAGTTCTTC
>TRBJ1-1|.|.|13|TRBV13
CASSLERFTEAFF
TGTGCCAGCAGCTTAGAGAGATTCACTGAAGCTTTCTTT
>TRBJ2-1|.|TRBD1|15|TRBV7-9
CASSLGVTGDNEQFF
TGTGCCAGCAGCTTGGGGGTCACAGGGGACAATGAGCAGTTCTTC
>TRBJ2-7|.|TRBD2|16|TRBV5-4
CASSWATSGGNYEQYF
TGTGCCAGCAGCTGGGCCACTAGCGGGGGAAACTACGAGCAGTACTTC
>TRBJ2-1|.|TRBD2|14|TRBV9
CASDASGGADEQFF
TGTGCCAGCGATGCTAGCGGGGGGGCCGATGAGCAGTTCTTC
>TRBJ2-3|.|.|13|TRBV30
CAWSRRDTDTQYF
TGTGCCTGGAGTCGGCGGGACACAGATACGCAGTATTTT
>TRBJ2-1|.|TRBD2|15|TRBV4-1
CASSHGLAGVNEQFF
TGCGCCAGCAGCCACGGACTAGCGGGGGTTAATGAGCAGTTCTTC
>TRBJ2-1|.|.|16|TRBV11-2
CASSSRLASVYNEQFF
TGTGCCAGCAGCTCCCGCCTAGCGAGCGTTTACAATGAGCAGTTCTTC
>TRBJ1-2|.|TRBD1|15|TRBV7-9
CASSFPGQGARGYTF
TGTGCCAGCAGCTTCCCGGGACAGGGAGCGCGTGGCTACACCTTC